The present T cell receptor beta chain was sequenced within a study of regulatory T cells in long-lasting Graves disease. Study-wide findings and caveats: It was possible that the small sample size reduced accuracy. Study of thyroid tissue was not done, with only peripheral blood studied.

In this sample, this clonotype turned up many times. The antigen is not known. V gave up 5 bases and J gave up 6 bases; unmatched junction bases: 12. The CDR3 is made up of 16 amino acids. CDR1 and CDR2 from the germline V gene are SGHAT and FQNNGV. Sequencing libraries for TCR beta were prepared with iRepertoire HTBI primers and Arm-PCR of CDR3 regions. TCRdb redid the calling of the multiplex PCR reads with MiXCR, one entry per CDR3 protein. The data show about 470,000 distinct CDR3 sequences, with 15% seen just once and 16% held by the top ten. Stated time point: newly diagnosed GD, antithyroid drugs for less than 3 months. After RNA was extracted from PBMCs, the TCR library was made from it. These data were also reused for a study on T cells in Graves' hyperthyroidism and ophthalmopathy. In that study: Patients aged 18 to 65 had newly diagnosed hyperthyroidism of under 2 months' duration.

Sequencing was performed on peripheral blood mononuclear cells (PBMCs), taken at new diagnosis, from a patient treated with antithyroid drugs. The chain joins TRBV11-2 to TRBJ2-1, with 8 positions matching TRBD2. This TCR was sampled from a woman between 25 and 40 years old with Graves disease. This chain's CDR3 is CASSARLAPAFNEQFF. The CDR3 coding sequence is TGTGCCAGCAGCGCCCGACTAGCGCCTGCATTCAATGAGCAGTTCTTC.